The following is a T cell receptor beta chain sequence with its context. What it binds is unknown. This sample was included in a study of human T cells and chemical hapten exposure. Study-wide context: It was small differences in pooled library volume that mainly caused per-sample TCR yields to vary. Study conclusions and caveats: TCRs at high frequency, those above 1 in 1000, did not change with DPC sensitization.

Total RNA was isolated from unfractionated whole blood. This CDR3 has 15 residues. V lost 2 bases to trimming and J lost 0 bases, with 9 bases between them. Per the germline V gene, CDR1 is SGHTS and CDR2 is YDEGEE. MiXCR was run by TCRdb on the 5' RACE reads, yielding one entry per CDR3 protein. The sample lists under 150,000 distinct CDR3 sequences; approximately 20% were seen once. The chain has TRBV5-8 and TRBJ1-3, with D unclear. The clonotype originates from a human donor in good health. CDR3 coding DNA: TGTGCCAGCAGCTTAGGATCCTTCTCTGGAAACACCATATATTTT. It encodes CASSLGSFSGNTIYF.